Each of the 2 T cell receptor beta chains below was sequenced from the same sample in a study of blood T cell repertoires in COVID-19. Repertoires were generated with immunoSEQ multiplex PCR, while TCRdb's copy carries only in-frame clones and drops some. The sample holds about 200,000 clones, about 91% seen once. The sequencing input was peripheral blood. The receptors originated from a man aged 25-45 years with acute or convalescent COVID-19.

This chain joins TRBV2 and TRBJ2-3, with 15 bases lining up with TRBD2. This CDR3 is built from 17 residues. Germline CDR1 is SNHLY and CDR2 is FYNNEI. After removal of 9 bases from V and 4 bases from J, the junction contained 11 bases not matched to a gene. This CDR3 is CASLPRTSGGASDTQYF. CDR3 coding DNA: TGTGCCAGTCTCCCGAGGACTAGCGGGGGGGCCTCAGATACGCAGTATTTT.

The J gene is TRBJ2-3, the V gene TRBV24-1, with 12 nucleotides matching TRBD1. V shed 4 bases and J 5 bases; nucleotides not matched to a gene: 9. This CDR3 is built from 17 residues. Germline V lookup: CDR1 KGHDR, CDR2 SFDVKD. The CDR3 DNA follows: TGTGCCACCAGTGAGGGGGGACAGGGGGCTGCTGGAGATACGCAGTATTTT. Translating gives CATSEGGQGAAGDTQYF.